The following is a TCR beta chain sequence with its context. Its antigen is unidentified. This specimen comes from a study of T cell responses to AZD1222 COVID-19 vaccine. General study findings and limits: Sampling that yielded the repertoires occurred only after the peak T cell response. After two AZD1222 doses, spike-specific TCR breadth and depth rose versus day 0. Unmutated variant regions reportedly attract nearly half of all spike-specific TCRs.

This table comes from immunoSEQ multiplex PCR, and its TCRdb copy is limited to in-frame clones, with some not included. This sample has more than 140,000 clones; 89% occur once, and the top ten carry approximately 3%. Germline CDR1 reads MDHEN; CDR2 reads SYDVKM. The V segment lost 6 bases and the J segment 2 bases; nucleotides outside the gene matches: 12. CDR3 length: 17 residues. The source was peripheral blood, collected on day 0 of AZD1222 vaccination. This receptor was obtained from an adult in good health. V is TRBV28 and J is TRBJ1-5; 8 positions agree with TRBD1. The CDR3 region is CASSVTGGPVGNQPQHF. For the CDR3, the DNA is TGTGCCAGCAGCGTAACAGGGGGACCCGTAGGCAATCAGCCCCAGCATTTT.